This T cell receptor beta chain was identified during a study of circulating and synovial CD4+ cells in juvenile arthritis. Points from the study as a whole: These repertoires were less diverse than bulk blood CD4 repertoires. Measured synovium overlap likely understates the true shared repertoire. These blood cells shared more CDR3 sequences with synovium than bulk blood.

This clone was seen just once. Its target is unknown. Data came from immunoSEQ multiplex PCR; TCRdb stores just in-frame clones and leaves some out. The table lists approximately 3,500 clones, roughly 79% of them singletons. The CDR3 is 15 amino acids. Germline lookup yields CDR1 SGHRS and CDR2 YFSETQ. The V and J ends lost 4 bases and 3 bases, in that order; junction bases with no gene match: 9. The sequenced material came from CD4+ T cells from synovial fluid. The TCR comes from a human donor with juvenile idiopathic arthritis. The rearrangement links TRBV5-1 to TRBJ1-2, with TRBD1 identical over 7 bases. The CDR3 loop is CASSLGQAMYYGYTF. In nucleotides, the CDR3 is TGCGCCAGCAGCCTCGGACAGGCGATGTACTATGGCTACACCTTC. The entire variable domain, with the rest obtained from reference TRBV5-1 and TRBJ1-2, is as follows: KAGVTQTPRYLIKTRGQQVTLSCSPISGHRSVSWYQQTPGQGLQFLFEYFSETQRNKGNFPGRFSGRQFSNSRSEMNVSTLELGDSALYLCASSLGQAMYYGYTFGSGTRLTVV.